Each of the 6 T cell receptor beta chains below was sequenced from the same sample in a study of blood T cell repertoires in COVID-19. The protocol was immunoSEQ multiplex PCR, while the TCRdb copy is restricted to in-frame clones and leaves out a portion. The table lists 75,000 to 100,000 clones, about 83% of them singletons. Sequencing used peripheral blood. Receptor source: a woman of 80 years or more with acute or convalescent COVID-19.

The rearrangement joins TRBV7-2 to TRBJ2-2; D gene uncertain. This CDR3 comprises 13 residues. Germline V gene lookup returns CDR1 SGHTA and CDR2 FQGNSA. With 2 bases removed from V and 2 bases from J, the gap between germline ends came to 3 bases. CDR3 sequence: CASSLLNTGELFF. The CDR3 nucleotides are TGTGCCAGCAGCTTACTTAACACCGGGGAGCTGTTTTTT.

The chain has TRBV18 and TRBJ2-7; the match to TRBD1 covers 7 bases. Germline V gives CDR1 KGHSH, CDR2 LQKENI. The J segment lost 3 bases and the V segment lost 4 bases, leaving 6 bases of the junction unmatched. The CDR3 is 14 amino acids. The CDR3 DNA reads TGTGCCAGCTCACTAGGGACAGTTGACTACGAGCAGTACTTC. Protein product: CASSLGTVDYEQYF.

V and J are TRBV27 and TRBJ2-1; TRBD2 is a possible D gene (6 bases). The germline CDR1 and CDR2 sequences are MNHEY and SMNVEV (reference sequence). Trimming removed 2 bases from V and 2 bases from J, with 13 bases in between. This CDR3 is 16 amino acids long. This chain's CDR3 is CASSLEGGVPYNEQFF. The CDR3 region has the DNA TGTGCCAGCAGTTTAGAGGGCGGGGTCCCCTACAATGAGCAGTTCTTC.

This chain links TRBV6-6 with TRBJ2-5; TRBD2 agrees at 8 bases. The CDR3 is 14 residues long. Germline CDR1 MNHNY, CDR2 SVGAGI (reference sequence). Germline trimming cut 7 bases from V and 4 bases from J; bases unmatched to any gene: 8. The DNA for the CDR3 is TGTGCCAGCAATAAGCCGGGACTAGGAGAGACCCAGTACTTC. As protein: CASNKPGLGETQYF.

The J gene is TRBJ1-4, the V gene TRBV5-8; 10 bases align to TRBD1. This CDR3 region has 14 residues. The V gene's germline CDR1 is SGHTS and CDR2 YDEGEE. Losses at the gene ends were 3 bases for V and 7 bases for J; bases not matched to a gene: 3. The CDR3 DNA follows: TGTGCCAGCAGCTCCCGGGACAGGGGTGAAAAACTGTTTTTT. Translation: CASSSRDRGEKLFF.

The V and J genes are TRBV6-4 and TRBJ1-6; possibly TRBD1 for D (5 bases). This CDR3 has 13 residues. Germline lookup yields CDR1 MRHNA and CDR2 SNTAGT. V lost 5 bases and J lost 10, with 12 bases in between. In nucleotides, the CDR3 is TGTGCCAGCAGTCCTCAGGGAGGGTCACCCCTCCACTTT. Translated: CASSPQGGSPLHF.